A selection of T cell receptor beta chains follows, all from one sample in a study of neoadjuvant anti-PD-1 for oral cavity cancer. The repertoire was sequenced with immunoSEQ multiplex PCR; TCRdb's copy has only in-frame clones and lacks some. The sample consists of around 13,000 clones, roughly 82% of them appearing once. Sequences were derived from PBMCs, sampled after nivolumab (anti-PD-1) treatment. These receptors originate from a person between 40 and 85 years old with oral cavity squamous cell carcinoma. Both conserved end residues are part of each CDR3. D genes are given only for firm matches. Size is stated for part of the rows, as once, few or many counts, or as a class when the clone is expanded.

>TRBV30|TRBJ1-2|NA|TRBD1
TGTGCCTGGCGGGACAGGGAGCGGGGCTACACCTTC
CAWRDRERGYTF
>TRBV6-1|TRBJ2-1|NA|NA
TGTGCCAGCAGTGCCACCCTATGGGGTGACAATGAGCAGTTCTTC
CASSATLWGDNEQFF
>TRBV27|TRBJ1-1|NA|NA
TGTGCCAGCAGTTTCCAGGGGAGCACTGAAGCTTTCTTT
CASSFQGSTEAFF
>TRBV6-1|TRBJ2-3|once|NA
TGTGCCAGCAGTGAAGGGTCCGGAGTCGAGGGCACAGATACGCAGTATTTT
CASSEGSGVEGTDTQYF
>TRBV11-1|TRBJ1-2|NA|NA
TGTGCCAGCAGCGATTTCGGGACGGAGGACTATTGGAACTATGGCTACACCTTC
CASSDFGTEDYWNYGYTF
>TRBV7-8|TRBJ2-7|NA|TRBD1
TGTGCCAGCAGCTCCTACAGGGGCAAGACCTACGAGCAGTACTTC
CASSSYRGKTYEQYF
>TRBV27|TRBJ2-2|once|NA
TGTGCCAGCAGTCCCTCTAGAGCCGGGGAGCTGTTTTTT
CASSPSRAGELFF
>TRBV28|TRBJ2-4|NA|NA
TGTGCCAGCAGTCTAGCCAAAAACATTCAGTACTTC
CASSLAKNIQYF
>TRBV30|TRBJ2-2|NA|TRBD2
TGTGCCTGGAGGGGACTAGCGGGGACCGGGGAGCTGTTTTTT
CAWRGLAGTGELFF
>TRBV27|TRBJ2-5|NA|TRBD1
TGTGCCAGCAGTTTATCACAGGGGTCACAAGAGACCCAGTACTTC
CASSLSQGSQETQYF
>TRBV9|TRBJ2-5|once|NA
TGTGCCAGCAGCGTTAGCAGGGACCAAGAGACCCAGTACTTC
CASSVSRDQETQYF
>TRBV14|TRBJ2-3|few|NA
TGTGCCAGCATGATGACGCGGGGTGGGAGCACAGATACGCAGTATTTT
CASMMTRGGSTDTQYF
>TRBV27|TRBJ2-7|NA|NA
TGTGCCAGCGGCACCTACGAGCAGTACTTC
CASGTYEQYF
>TRBV7-8|TRBJ2-7|NA|NA
TGTGCCAGCAGCCCTCGGAGGTACAGCGCCTACGAGCAGTACTTC
CASSPRRYSAYEQYF
>TRBV29-1|TRBJ2-3|NA|NA
TGCAGCGTTGAAGGCTCATCTGGGAATACGCAGTATTTT
CSVEGSSGNTQYF
>TRBV27|TRBJ2-7|NA|TRBD1
TGTGCCAGCGCCCGGACAGGGTGGAACTACGAGCAGTACTTC
CASARTGWNYEQYF